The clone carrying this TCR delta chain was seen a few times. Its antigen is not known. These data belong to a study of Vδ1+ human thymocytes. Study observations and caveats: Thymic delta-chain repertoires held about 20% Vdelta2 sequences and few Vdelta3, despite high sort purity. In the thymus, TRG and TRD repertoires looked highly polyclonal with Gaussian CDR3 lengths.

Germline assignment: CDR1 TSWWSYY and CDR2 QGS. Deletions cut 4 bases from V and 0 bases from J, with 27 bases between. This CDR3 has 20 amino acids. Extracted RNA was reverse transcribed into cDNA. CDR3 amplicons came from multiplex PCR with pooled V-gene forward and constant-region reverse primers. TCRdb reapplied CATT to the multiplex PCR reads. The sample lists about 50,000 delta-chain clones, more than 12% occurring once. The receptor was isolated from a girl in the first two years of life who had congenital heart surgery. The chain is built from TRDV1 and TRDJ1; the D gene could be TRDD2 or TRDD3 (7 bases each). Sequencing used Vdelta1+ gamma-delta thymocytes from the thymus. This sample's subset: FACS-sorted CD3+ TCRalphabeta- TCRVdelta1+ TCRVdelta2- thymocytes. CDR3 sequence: CALGASFLGRLGPYTDKLIF. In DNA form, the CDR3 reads TGTGCTCTTGGGGCCAGCTTCCTAGGCAGACTGGGGCCGTACACCGATAAACTCATCTTT.